The TCR beta chain described here comes from a study of blood T cell repertoires in COVID-19. CDR3 length equals 15 residues. Germline CDR1 is MDHEN and CDR2 is SYDVKM. Trimming removed 5 bases from V and 3 bases from J; junction bases left unmatched: 9. Sequenced by immunoSEQ multiplex PCR; TCRdb stores in-frame clones only, minus some. The sample yields 150,000 to 200,000 clones, 75% to 90% seen once. The J gene is TRBJ2-7, the V gene TRBV28, with 8 nucleotides matching TRBD2. The receptor was derived from a woman aged 60-70 years who had recovered from COVID-19. Sequenced sample: PBMCs or T cells enriched from blood (not recorded which). CDR3 residues: CASSAAGTRRYEQYF. CDR3 DNA: TGTGCCAGCAGTGCTGCCGGGACTAGGCGCTACGAGCAGTACTTC.